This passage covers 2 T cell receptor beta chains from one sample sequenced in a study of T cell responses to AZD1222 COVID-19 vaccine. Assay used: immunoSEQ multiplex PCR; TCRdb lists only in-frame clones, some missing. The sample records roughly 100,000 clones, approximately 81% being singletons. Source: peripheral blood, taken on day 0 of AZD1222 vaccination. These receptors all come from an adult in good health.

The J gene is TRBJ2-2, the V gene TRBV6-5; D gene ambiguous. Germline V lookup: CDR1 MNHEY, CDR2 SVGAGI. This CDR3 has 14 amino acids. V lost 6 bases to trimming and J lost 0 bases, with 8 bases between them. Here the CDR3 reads CASRLGPNTGELFF. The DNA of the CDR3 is TGTGCCAGCAGACTCGGACCGAACACCGGGGAGCTGTTTTTT.

CDR3 protein: CASREDTITGELFF. CDR3 DNA: TGTGCCAGCAGAGAGGACACGATAACCGGGGAGCTGTTTTTT. V usage is TRBV9 and J usage is TRBJ2-2; TRBD1 is a possible D gene (5 bases). Trimming cost V 5 bases and J 5 bases, with 13 bases left between them. Per germline, CDR1 SGDLS and CDR2 YYNGEE. The CDR3 has 14 residues.